The subject of this entry is one T cell receptor beta chain. The data belong to a study of OX40 agonist ivuxolimab in advanced cancers. Study background: Age averaged around 60 years (range about 23 to 80), and about 86% were male.

This CDR3 is built from 20 residues. The ends were cut back, 2 bases at V and 0 bases at J, with 24 bases in the middle. Germline V lookup: CDR1 MNHNS, CDR2 SASEGT. Assay used: immunoSEQ multiplex PCR; TCRdb lists only in-frame clones, some missing. The repertoire holds fewer than 30,000 clones, approximately 81% seen once, with approximately 31% in the top ten. The sequence was collected from an adult with an advanced solid tumor such as melanoma, head and neck, liver or kidney cancer. Sequenced here: CD4+ or CD8+ T cells sorted from blood, sampled in a trial of the OX40 agonist ivuxolimab. The chain recombines TRBV6-1 with TRBJ2-3; D is perhaps TRBD2 (5 bases). The CDR3 loop reads CASSEPYPRRERPSTDTQYF. CDR3 bases: TGTGCCAGCAGTGAACCCTACCCGAGGAGAGAGCGGCCGAGCACAGATACGCAGTATTTT.